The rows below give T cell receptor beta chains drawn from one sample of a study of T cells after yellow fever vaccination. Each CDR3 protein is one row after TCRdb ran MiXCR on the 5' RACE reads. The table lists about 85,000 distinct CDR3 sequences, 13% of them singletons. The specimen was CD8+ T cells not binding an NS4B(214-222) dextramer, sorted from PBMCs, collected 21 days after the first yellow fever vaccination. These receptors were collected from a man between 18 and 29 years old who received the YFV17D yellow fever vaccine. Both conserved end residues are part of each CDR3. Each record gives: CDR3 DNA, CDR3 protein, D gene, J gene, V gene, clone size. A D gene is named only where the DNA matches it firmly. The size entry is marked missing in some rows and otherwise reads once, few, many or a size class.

CDR3nt: TGCGCCAGCAGCTTGGGCTTGTGGAGTAGCGCAAACCAAGAGACCCAGTACTTC
CDR3aa: CASSLGLWSSANQETQYF
d_gene: .
j_gene: TRBJ2-5
v_gene: TRBV5-1
abundance: .

CDR3nt: TGTGCCAGCAGTTACTCGGGGCGGGCCAGCGAGCAGTTCTTC
CDR3aa: CASSYSGRASEQFF
d_gene: .
j_gene: TRBJ2-1
v_gene: TRBV6-5
abundance: few

CDR3nt: TGTGCCAGCAGTGACCTAGCGGGGGCGGTCCGGGGGCAGTTCTTC
CDR3aa: CASSDLAGAVRGQFF
d_gene: TRBD2
j_gene: TRBJ2-1
v_gene: TRBV6-1
abundance: few

CDR3nt: TGTGCCATCAGTGGCGGTCCCGACCCTCGCTCTGGGGCCAACGTCCTGACTTTC
CDR3aa: CAISGGPDPRSGANVLTF
d_gene: .
j_gene: TRBJ2-6
v_gene: TRBV10-3
abundance: few

CDR3nt: TGTGCCAGCAGTTTTGAGGGGGATACGCAGTATTTT
CDR3aa: CASSFEGDTQYF
d_gene: .
j_gene: TRBJ2-3
v_gene: TRBV12-3/TRBV12-4
abundance: many

CDR3nt: TGTGCCAGCAGCTTAGCGGTTGGGCGGGGGCCCCAAGAGACCCAGTACTTC
CDR3aa: CASSLAVGRGPQETQYF
d_gene: .
j_gene: TRBJ2-5
v_gene: TRBV7-8
abundance: few

CDR3nt: TGCGCCAGCAGTCGTTCGGACAGGAGAATAGATACGCAGTATTTT
CDR3aa: CASSRSDRRIDTQYF
d_gene: TRBD1
j_gene: TRBJ2-3
v_gene: TRBV10-1
abundance: few

CDR3nt: TGCGCCAGCAGCCACCTGACAGGGACCGGGGAGCTGTTTTTT
CDR3aa: CASSHLTGTGELFF
d_gene: TRBD1
j_gene: TRBJ2-2
v_gene: TRBV4-1
abundance: .

CDR3nt: TGTGCCAGCAGCTGGACAGGGTACACGTCAGAGGAAAAACTGTTTTTT
CDR3aa: CASSWTGYTSEEKLFF
d_gene: TRBD1
j_gene: TRBJ1-4
v_gene: TRBV7-9
abundance: .

CDR3nt: TGTGCCAGCAGTTTAGCACAGGGGAACGAGCAGTACTTC
CDR3aa: CASSLAQGNEQYF
d_gene: TRBD1
j_gene: TRBJ2-7
v_gene: TRBV12-3/TRBV12-4
abundance: many